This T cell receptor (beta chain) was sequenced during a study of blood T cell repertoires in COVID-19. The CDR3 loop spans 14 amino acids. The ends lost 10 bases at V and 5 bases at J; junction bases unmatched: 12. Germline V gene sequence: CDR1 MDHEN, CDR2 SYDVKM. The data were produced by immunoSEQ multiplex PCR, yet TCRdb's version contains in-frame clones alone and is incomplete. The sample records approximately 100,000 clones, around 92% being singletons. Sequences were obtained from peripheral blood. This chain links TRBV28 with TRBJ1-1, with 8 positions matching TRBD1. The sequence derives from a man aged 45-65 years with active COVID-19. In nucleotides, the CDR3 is TGTGCCACCTCGTACACGGACAGGGCTACTGAAGCTTTCTTT. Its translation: CATSYTDRATEAFF.